In this sample, the clone carrying this T cell receptor (beta chain) turned up a few times. Antigen: not known. The CDR3 has 13 amino acids. Germline V gene lookup returns CDR1 DFQATT and CDR2 SNEGSKA (reference sequence). Deletions cut 6 bases from V and 0 bases from J, with 10 bases between. The record originates from a study of post-analysis software for immune sequencing data. Study details: Some patients lacked subtype; others had relapsing-remitting, secondary progressive or progressive-relapsing disease.

The study's findings and limits: Controls showed lower frequencies than patients for roughly five TRBV segments, and TRBV5-6, TRBV5-1 and TRBV20-1 were among these. Pronounced co-clustering by F measure was evident among identically batched samples.

Incorporated into the TCR beta cDNA libraries were unique molecular identifiers, which served to reduce PCR and sequencing biases. TCRdb called the PCR reads again in MiXCR, with one record for every CDR3 protein. Of 650,000 to 850,000 distinct CDR3 sequences detected, about half appear once; the ten largest clones hold roughly 4.9%. Sequencing was carried out using blood. This chain connects TRBV20-1 to TRBJ2-3, with a possible D match to TRBD2 (6 bases). The clonotype was recovered from a girl under 18 with multiple sclerosis. Here the CDR3 reads CSATGVSTDTQYF. In nucleotides, the CDR3 is TGCAGTGCGACGGGAGTGAGCACAGATACGCAGTATTTT.